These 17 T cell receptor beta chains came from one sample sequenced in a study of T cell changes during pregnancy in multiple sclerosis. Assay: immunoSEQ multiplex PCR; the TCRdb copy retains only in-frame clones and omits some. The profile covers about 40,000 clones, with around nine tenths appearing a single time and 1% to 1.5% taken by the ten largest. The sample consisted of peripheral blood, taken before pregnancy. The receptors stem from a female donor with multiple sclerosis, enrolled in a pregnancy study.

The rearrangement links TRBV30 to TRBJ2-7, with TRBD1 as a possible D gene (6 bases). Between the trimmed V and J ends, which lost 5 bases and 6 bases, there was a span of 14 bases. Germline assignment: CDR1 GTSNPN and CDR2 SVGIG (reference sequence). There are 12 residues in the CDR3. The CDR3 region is CAWGWNRAEQYF. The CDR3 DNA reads TGTGCCTGGGGTTGGAACAGGGCCGAGCAGTACTTC. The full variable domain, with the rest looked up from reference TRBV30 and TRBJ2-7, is SQTIHQWPATLVQPVGSPLSLECTVEGTSNPNLYWYRQAAGRGLQLLFYSVGIGQISSEVPQNLSASRPQDRQFILSSKKLLLSDSGFYLCAWGWNRAEQYFGPGTRLTVT.

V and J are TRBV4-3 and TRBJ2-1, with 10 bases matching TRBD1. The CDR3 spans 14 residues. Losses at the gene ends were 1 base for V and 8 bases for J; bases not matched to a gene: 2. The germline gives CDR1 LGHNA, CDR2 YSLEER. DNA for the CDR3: TGCGCCAGCAGCCAAGCCGGGACAGGGGATGAGCAGTTCTTC. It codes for CASSQAGTGDEQFF.

CDR3 residues: CASSYSGTGVEKLFF. The DNA for the CDR3 is TGTGCCAGCAGCTATTCCGGGACAGGGGTTGAAAAACTGTTTTTT. V and J are TRBV9 and TRBJ1-4, with 10 bases matching TRBD1. CDR1 is SGDLS and CDR2 is YYNGEE in the germline V gene. The CDR3 consists of 15 residues. V trimming: 4 bases; J trimming: 7 bases; junction bases outside the gene matches: 7.

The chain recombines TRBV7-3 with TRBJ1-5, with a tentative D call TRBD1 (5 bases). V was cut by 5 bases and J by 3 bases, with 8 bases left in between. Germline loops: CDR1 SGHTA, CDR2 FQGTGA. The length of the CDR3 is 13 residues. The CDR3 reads CASSRGYNQPQHF. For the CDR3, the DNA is TGTGCCAGCAGCCGGGGGTACAATCAGCCCCAGCATTTT.

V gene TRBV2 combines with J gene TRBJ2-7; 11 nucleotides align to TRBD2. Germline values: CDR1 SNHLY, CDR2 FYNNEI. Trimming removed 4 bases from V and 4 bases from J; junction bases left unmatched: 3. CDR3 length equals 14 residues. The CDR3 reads CASSVTSGSYEQYF. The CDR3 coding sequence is TGTGCCAGCAGTGTTACTAGCGGGAGTTACGAGCAGTACTTC. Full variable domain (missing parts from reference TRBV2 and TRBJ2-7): EPEVTQTPSHQVTQMGQEVILRCVPISNHLYFYWYRQILGQKVEFLVSFYNNEISEKSEIFDDQFSVERPDGSNFTLKIRSTKLEDSAMYFCASSVTSGSYEQYFGPGTRLTVT.

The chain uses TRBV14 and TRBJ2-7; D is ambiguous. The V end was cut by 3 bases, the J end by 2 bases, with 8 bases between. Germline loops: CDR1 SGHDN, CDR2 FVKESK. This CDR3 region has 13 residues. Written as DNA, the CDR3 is TGTGCCAGCAGCCAGGTCGCAGCCTACGAGCAGTACTTC. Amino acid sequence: CASSQVAAYEQYF.

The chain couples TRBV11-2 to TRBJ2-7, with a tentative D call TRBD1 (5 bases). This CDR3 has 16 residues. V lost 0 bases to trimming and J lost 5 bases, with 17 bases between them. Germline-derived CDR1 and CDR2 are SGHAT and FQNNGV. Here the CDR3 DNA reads TGTGCCAGCAGCTTAGATCAGGGAATTCCTAAGGACGAGCAGTACTTC. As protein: CASSLDQGIPKDEQYF.

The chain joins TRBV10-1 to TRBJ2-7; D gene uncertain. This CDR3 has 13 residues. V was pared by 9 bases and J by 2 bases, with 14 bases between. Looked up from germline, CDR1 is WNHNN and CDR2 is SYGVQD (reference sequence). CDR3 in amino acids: CARNFSYTYEQYF. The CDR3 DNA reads TGCGCCAGAAACTTTAGTTATACCTACGAGCAGTACTTC.

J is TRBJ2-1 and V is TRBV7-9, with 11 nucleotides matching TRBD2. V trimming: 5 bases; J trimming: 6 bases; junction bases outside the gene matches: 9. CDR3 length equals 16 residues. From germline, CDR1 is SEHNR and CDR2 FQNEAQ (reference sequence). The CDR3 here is CASSPLLAGVANEQFF. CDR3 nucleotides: TGTGCCAGCAGCCCCTTACTAGCGGGAGTAGCCAATGAGCAGTTCTTC.

The CDR3 protein is CASSPGQPNSGANVLTF. The DNA for the CDR3 is TGCGCCAGCAGCCCCGGACAGCCTAACTCTGGGGCCAACGTCCTGACTTTC. This sequence joins TRBV4-3 and TRBJ2-6; D might be TRBD1 (6 bases). The CDR3 contains 17 residues. V was pared by 4 bases and J by 0 bases, with 13 bases between. Germline CDR1 is LGHNA and CDR2 is YSLEER.

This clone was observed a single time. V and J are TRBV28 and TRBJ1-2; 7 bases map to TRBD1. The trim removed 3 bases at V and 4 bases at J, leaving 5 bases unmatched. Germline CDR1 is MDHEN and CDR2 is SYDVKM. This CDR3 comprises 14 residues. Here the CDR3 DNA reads TGTGCCAGCAGTTTGACAGGGATTTTCTATGGCTACACCTTC. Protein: CASSLTGIFYGYTF.

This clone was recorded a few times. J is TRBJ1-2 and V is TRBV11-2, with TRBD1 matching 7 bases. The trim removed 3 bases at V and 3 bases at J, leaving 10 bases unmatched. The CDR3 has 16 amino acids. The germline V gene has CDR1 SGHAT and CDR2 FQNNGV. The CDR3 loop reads CASSFQGGAEDYGYTF. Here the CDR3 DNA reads TGTGCCAGCAGCTTCCAGGGGGGTGCGGAGGACTATGGCTACACCTTC.

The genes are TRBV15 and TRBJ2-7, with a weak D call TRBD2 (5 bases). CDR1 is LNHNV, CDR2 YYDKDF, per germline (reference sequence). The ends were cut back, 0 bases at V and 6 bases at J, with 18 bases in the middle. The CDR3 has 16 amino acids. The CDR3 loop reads CATSRDRVRAPFEQYF. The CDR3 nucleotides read TGTGCCACCAGCAGAGATCGGGTGAGGGCCCCGTTCGAGCAGTACTTC.

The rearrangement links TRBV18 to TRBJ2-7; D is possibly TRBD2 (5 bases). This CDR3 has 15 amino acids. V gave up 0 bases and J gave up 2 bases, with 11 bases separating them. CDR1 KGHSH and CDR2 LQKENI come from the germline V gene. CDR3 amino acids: CASSPPGMLTYEQYF. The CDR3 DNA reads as TGTGCCAGCTCACCACCCGGGATGCTTACCTACGAGCAGTACTTC.

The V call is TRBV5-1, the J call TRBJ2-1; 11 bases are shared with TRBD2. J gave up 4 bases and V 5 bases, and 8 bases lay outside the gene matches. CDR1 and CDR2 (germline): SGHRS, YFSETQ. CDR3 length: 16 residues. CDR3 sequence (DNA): TGCGCCAGCAGGCGGACGACTAGCGGGACTTACAATGAGCAGTTCTTC. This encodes CASRRTTSGTYNEQFF. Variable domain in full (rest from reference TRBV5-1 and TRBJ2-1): KAGVTQTPRYLIKTRGQQVTLSCSPISGHRSVSWYQQTPGQGLQFLFEYFSETQRNKGNFPGRFSGRQFSNSRSEMNVSTLELGDSALYLCASRRTTSGTYNEQFFGPGTRLTVL.

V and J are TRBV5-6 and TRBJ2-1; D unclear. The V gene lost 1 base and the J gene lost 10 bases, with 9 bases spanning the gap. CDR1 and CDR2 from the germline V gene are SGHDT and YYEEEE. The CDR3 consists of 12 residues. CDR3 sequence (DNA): TGTGCCAGCAGCTTGAGTGAGTGGGAGCAGTTCTTC. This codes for CASSLSEWEQFF.

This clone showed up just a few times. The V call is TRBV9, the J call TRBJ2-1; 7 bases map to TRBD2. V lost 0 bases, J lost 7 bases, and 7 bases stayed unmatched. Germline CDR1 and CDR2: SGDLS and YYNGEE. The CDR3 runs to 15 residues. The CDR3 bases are TGTGCCAGCAGCGTAGGGGCGGGAGTATATAATGAGCAGTTCTTC. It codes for CASSVGAGVYNEQFF.